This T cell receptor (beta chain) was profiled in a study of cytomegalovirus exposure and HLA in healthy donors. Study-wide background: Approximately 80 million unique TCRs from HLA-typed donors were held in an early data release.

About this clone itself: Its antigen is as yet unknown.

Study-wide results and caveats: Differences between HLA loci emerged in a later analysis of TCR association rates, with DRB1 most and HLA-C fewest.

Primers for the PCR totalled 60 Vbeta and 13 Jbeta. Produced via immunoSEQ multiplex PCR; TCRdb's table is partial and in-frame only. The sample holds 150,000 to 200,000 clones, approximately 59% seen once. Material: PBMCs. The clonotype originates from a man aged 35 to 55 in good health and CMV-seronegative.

CDR3 amino acids: CASSLAGQGSGYEQYF. CDR3 coding DNA: TGCGCCAGCAGCTTGGCCGGCCAGGGGTCAGGCTACGAGCAGTACTTC. This chain uses TRBV5-1 with TRBJ2-7; tentatively, D is TRBD1 (6 bases). Germline CDR1 and CDR2: SGHRS and YFSETQ. This CDR3 has 16 residues. V was clipped by 0 bases and J by 3 bases, with 16 bases between them.